The clone carrying this TCR beta chain was counted only a few times. The sample originates from a study of T cell responses to AZD1222 COVID-19 vaccine. Data came from immunoSEQ multiplex PCR; TCRdb stores just in-frame clones and leaves some out. The sample shows approximately 44,000 clones, less than 85% of them seen only once. The CDR3 runs 15 residues. CDR1 is SNHLY and CDR2 is FYNNEI in the germline V gene. The J segment lost 7 bases and the V segment lost 5 bases, leaving 3 bases of the junction unmatched. The specimen was peripheral blood, collected on day 0 of AZD1222 vaccination. V usage is TRBV2 and J usage is TRBJ1-6; 12 bases are a match to TRBD1. This sequence originates from an adult in good health. The CDR3 reads CASSPGTGGNSPLHF. CDR3 nucleotides: TGTGCCAGCAGTCCCGGGACAGGGGGCAATTCACCCCTCCACTTT.